Sequencing of this T cell receptor beta chain was carried out in a study of blood T cells in healthy people across ages. The people who gave samples were healthy Caucasians from Russia, aged about 6 to 95. This clonotype was seen a few times. Its antigen remains unidentified. Mismatch with germline at one junction end may stem from a read error. Combining a sample-barcoded 5' primer with a J-beta primer mix, a second PCR ran for roughly 7 to 12 cycles. Every individual sample yielded 2.5 million or more paired-end reads (each containing CDR3). From the 5' RACE reads, TCRdb called clonotypes with MiXCR, one entry per CDR3 protein. Here the sample spans under 2,000,000 distinct CDR3 sequences, about 50% being singletons. Findings and limits, study-wide: Donor CMV status was unknown, possibly confounding expanded clonotype changes. Roughly linearly, TCR beta diversity per million T cells fell as age increased.

Material for sequencing was blood. The receptor was isolated from a woman aged 35 to 49 in good health.

The CDR3 sequence: CASSPRAQGYQETQYF. DNA for the CDR3: TGTGCTAGCAGCCCGAGAGCACAGGGGTACCAAGAGACCCAGTACTTC. V is TRBV7-7 and J is TRBJ2-5; TRBD1 matches at 7 bases. This CDR3 is 16 amino acids long. The germline V gene has CDR1 SSHAT and CDR2 FNYEAQ (reference sequence).